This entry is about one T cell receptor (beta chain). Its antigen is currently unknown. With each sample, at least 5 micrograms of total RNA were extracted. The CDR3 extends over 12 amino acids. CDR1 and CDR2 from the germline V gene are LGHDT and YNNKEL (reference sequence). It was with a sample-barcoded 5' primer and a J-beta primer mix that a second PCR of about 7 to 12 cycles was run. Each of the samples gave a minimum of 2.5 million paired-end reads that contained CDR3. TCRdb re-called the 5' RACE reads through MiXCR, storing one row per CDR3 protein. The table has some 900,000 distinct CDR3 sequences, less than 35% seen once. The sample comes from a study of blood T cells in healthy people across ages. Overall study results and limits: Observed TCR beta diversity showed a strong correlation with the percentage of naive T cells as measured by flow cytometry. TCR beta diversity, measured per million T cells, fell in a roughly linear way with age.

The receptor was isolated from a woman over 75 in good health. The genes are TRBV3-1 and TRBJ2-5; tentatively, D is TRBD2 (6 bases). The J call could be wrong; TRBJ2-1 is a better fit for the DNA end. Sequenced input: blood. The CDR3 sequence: CASSQAGETQFF. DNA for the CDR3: TGTGCCAGCAGCCAAGCGGGAGAGACCCAGTTCTTC.